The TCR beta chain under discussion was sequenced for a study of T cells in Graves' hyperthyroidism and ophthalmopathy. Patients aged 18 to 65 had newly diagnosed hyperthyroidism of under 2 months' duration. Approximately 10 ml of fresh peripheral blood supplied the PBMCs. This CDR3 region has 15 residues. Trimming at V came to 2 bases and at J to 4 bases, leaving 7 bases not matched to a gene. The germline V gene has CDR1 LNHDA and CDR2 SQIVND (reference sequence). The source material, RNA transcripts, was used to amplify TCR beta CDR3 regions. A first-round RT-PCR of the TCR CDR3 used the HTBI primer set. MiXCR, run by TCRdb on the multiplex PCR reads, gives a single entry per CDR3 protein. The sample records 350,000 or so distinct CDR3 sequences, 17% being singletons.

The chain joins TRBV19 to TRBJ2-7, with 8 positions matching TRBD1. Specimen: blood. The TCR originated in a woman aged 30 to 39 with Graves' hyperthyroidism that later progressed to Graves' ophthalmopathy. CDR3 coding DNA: TGTGCCAGTAGTATATCCAGGGGGCCAGGATACGAGCAGTACTTC. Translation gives CASSISRGPGYEQYF.